Below are 13 T cell receptor beta chains sequenced from a single sample in a study of T cells in women clearing cervical HPV infection. Only in-frame clones appear in the TCRdb table, and some are missing; sequencing was by immunoSEQ multiplex PCR. The sample's table shows around 19,000 clones. The specimen sequenced was blood buffy coat. These TCRs come from a woman aged 18 to 75 with a cervical HPV16 infection that either progressed to CIN3+ or cleared (not recorded which).

The CDR3 DNA, read in part, is TGTGCCAGCAACCCAGGGCAGTCCTCCTACGAG. Its translation is CASNPGQSSYE. The CDR3 in its entirety is CASNPGQSSYEQYF. The V and J genes are TRBV5-5 and TRBJ2-7, with D tentatively TRBD1 (5 bases). The read terminates 3 residues before the CDR3 end, so the remaining end is supplied by the germline J gene. Germline V gene sequence: CDR1 SGHKS, CDR2 YYEKEE (reference sequence). V was pared by 6 bases and J by 0 bases, with 13 bases between. This CDR3 has 14 residues.

As regards this clone: The CDR3 goes on 3 residues after the read ends, and that part is filled in from the germline J gene. The chain employs TRBV6-1 and TRBJ2-2; perhaps TRBD1 as D (5 bases). Germline CDR1 reads MNHNS; CDR2 reads SASEGT. This CDR3 is built from 13 residues. Trimming stripped 4 bases from V and 4 bases from J, with 7 bases between. The part of the CDR3 DNA that was read is TGTGCCAGCAGTGTTCAGGGCACCGGGGAG. This codes for CASSVQGTGE. The whole CDR3 sequence reads CASSVQGTGELFF.

Concerning this clone itself: The read ends 3 residues early relative to the CDR3; the germline J gene fills the gap. This rearrangement joins TRBV18 to TRBJ1-5; 7 nucleotides agree with TRBD1. V was clipped by 6 bases and J by 0 bases; unmatched bases: 14. Germline V gene data show CDR1 as KGHSH and CDR2 as LQKENI. The CDR3 is 18 amino acids. CDR3: CASSPSGTEYNSNQPQHF. The covered CDR3 bases are TGTGCCAGCTCTCCCTCCGGGACAGAGTACAATAGCAATCAGCCC.

Details on this clone: The read ends 3 residues shy of where the CDR3 ends; the end is completed using the germline J gene. The chain links TRBV5-1 to TRBJ1-6; the D gene is possibly TRBD1 (6 bases). CDR3 length: 14 amino acids. Per germline, CDR1 SGHRS and CDR2 YFSETQ. V lost 5 bases and J lost 6, with 12 bases in between. Incomplete CDR3 DNA: TGCGCCAGCAGAAACTTACAGGGTAATTCACCC. Translating it yields CASRNLQGNSP. The complete CDR3 protein is CASRNLQGNSPLHF.

To note about this clone: The observed sequence ends 3 residues before the CDR3 terminus, with the missing tail filled in from the germline J gene. The chain employs TRBV10-3 and TRBJ2-2; 12 bases agree with TRBD2. V shed 4 bases, J shed 5 bases, and the junction held 8 bases outside the gene matches. Germline CDR1 is ENHRY and CDR2 is SYGVKD. The CDR3 has 17 amino acids. The sequenced CDR3 bases are TGTGCCATCAGTGTTCTAGCGGGGGGGCCGGGAACCGGGGAG. Translation gives CAISVLAGGPGTGE. The CDR3 in full is CAISVLAGGPGTGELFF.

Turning to this clone: The observed sequence ends 3 residues before the CDR3 terminus, with the missing tail filled in from the germline J gene. V gene TRBV7-7 combines with J gene TRBJ2-3, with 7 bases aligning to TRBD1. Losses at the gene ends were 10 bases for V and 0 bases for J; bases not matched to a gene: 7. The CDR3 runs to 14 residues. The germline V gene encodes CDR1 SSHAT and CDR2 FNYEAQ (reference sequence). CDR3 DNA (partial): TGTGCCACCTCAAGGGGGCCGAGCACAGATACG. Translated: CATSRGPSTDT. Given in full, the CDR3 is CATSRGPSTDTQYF.

As concerns this clone: The junction does not match germline at one end; this may be a read error. The read gets to within 3 residues of the CDR3 end, and the germline J gene fills in the rest. The chain employs TRBV7-7 and TRBJ2-7; TRBD2 matches 9 bases. Germline V CDR1 and CDR2: SSHAT, FNYEAQ (reference sequence). The CDR3 covers 16 residues. The CDR3 sequence is CASSPGLADVSYEQYF. The sequenced CDR3 bases are TGTGCTAGCAGCCCGGGACTAGCCGACGTCTCCTACGAG.

As to this clone: The read ends 3 residues shy of where the CDR3 ends; the end is completed using the germline J gene. The chain couples TRBV7-2 to TRBJ1-1, with a possible D match to TRBD1 (5 bases). Germline CDR1 is SGHTA and CDR2 is FQGNSA. The ends were cut back, 1 base at V and 2 bases at J, with 8 bases in the middle. CDR3 size: 14 residues. The CDR3 here is CASSLGTGNTEAFF. The CDR3 bases that were read are TGTGCCAGCAGCTTAGGAACAGGTAACACTGAA.

Points on this clone: The missing CDR3 end, 3 residues past where the read stops, is filled in from the germline J gene. The chain uses TRBV7-6 and TRBJ2-3; 9 bases agree with TRBD2. Per germline, CDR1 SGHVS and CDR2 FNYEAQ. The CDR3 spans 16 residues. V gave up 5 bases and J gave up 6 bases; unmatched junction bases: 12. CDR3 sequence: CASSPLGGLASDTQYF. The DNA read from the CDR3 is TGTGCCAGCAGCCCATTGGGGGGACTAGCATCCGATACG.

Concerning this clone itself: The read terminates 3 residues before the CDR3 end, so the remaining end is supplied by the germline J gene. This chain connects TRBV19 to TRBJ1-1, with 9 bases fitting TRBD1. CDR1 is LNHDA, CDR2 SQIVND, per germline (reference sequence). The CDR3 extends over 16 amino acids. The junction had 8 bases not matched to a gene; V was cut back by 5 bases and J by 1 base. The CDR3: CASSRADRGTNTEAFF. The sequenced part of the CDR3 DNA is TGTGCCAGTAGTCGGGCCGACAGGGGGACGAACACTGAA.

Remarks on this clone: The DNA ends 3 residues before the CDR3 does, and the rest of the CDR3 is filled in from the germline J gene. V gene TRBV20-1 combines with J gene TRBJ1-1, with D perhaps matching TRBD1 (6 bases). Germline V gene lookup returns CDR1 DFQATT and CDR2 SNEGSKA (reference sequence). Trimming shortened V by 1 base and J by 0 bases, and 18 bases separated the two germline ends. The CDR3 loop spans 17 amino acids. CDR3 in amino acids: CSARGGTSTGMNTEAFF. Partial CDR3 DNA: TGCAGTGCTAGAGGCGGCACTTCTACAGGGATGAACACTGAA.

CDR3 amino acids: CASSRGWGPGDEQFF. CDR3 DNA (partial): TGTGCCAGCAGTAGAGGGTGGGGGCCGGGCGATGAG. The chain recombines TRBV6-2 or TRBV6-3 with TRBJ2-1, with a possible D match to TRBD1 (6 bases). The CDR3 end lies 3 residues beyond the end of the read and is filled in from the germline J gene. There are 15 residues in the CDR3. The germline V gene has CDR1 MNHEY and CDR2 SVGEGT. Trimming cost V 5 bases and J 8 bases, with 19 bases left between them.

As for this clone: The CDR3 end lies 3 residues beyond the end of the read and is filled in from the germline J gene. This chain joins TRBV7-9 and TRBJ2-5, with 8 positions matching TRBD1. V lost 6 bases and J lost 3; bases outside the gene matches: 3. Germline CDR1 reads SEHNR; CDR2 reads FQNEAQ (reference sequence). This CDR3 comprises 13 residues. CDR3 DNA (partial): TGTGCCAGCAGTTCACAGGGGGAAGAGACC. This gives the protein CASSSQGEET. The CDR3 in its entirety is CASSSQGEETQYF.